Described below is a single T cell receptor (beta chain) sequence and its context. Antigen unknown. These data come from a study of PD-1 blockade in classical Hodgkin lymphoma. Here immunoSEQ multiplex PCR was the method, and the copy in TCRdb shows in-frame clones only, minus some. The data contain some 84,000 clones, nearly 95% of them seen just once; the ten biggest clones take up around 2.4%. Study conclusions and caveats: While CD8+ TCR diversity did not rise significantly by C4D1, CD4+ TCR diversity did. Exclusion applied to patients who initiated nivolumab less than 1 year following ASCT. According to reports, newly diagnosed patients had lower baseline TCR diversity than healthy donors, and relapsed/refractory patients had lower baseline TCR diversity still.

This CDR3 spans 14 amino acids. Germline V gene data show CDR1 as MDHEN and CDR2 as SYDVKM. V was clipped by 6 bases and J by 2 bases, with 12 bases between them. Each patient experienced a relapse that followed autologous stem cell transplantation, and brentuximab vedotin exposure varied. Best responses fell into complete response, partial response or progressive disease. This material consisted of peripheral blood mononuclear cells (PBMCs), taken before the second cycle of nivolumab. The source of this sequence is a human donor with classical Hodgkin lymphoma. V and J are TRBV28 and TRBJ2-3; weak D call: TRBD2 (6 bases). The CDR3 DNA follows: TGTGCCAGCAGGGAGGAGGGAACCACAGATACGCAGTATTTT. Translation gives CASREEGTTDTQYF.